Presented here are 13 T cell receptor beta chains from one specimen sequenced in a study of blood T cells in healthy people across ages. A second PCR, run for about 6 to 11 cycles, used a sample-barcoded 5' primer plus a J-beta primer mix. TCRdb processed the 5' RACE reads anew with MiXCR; each CDR3 protein has one entry. Of about 1.6 million distinct CDR3 sequences listed, approximately 32% are singletons. The sequencing input was blood. The receptors here all came from a woman under 40 in good health.

This rearrangement joins TRBV24-1 to TRBJ2-7; D call uncertain. Germline loops: CDR1 KGHDR, CDR2 SFDVKD. The germline V and J ends were trimmed by 5 bases and 0 bases, with 7 bases remaining between them. The CDR3 runs to 13 residues. The CDR3 DNA reads as TGTGCCACCAGTGGTCGGAACTCCTACGAGCAGTACTTC. It encodes CATSGRNSYEQYF.

The chain links TRBV20-1 to TRBJ2-5; 12 bases map to TRBD2. Per the germline V gene, CDR1 is DFQATT and CDR2 is SNEGSKA (reference sequence). Trimming cost V 0 bases and J 8 bases; bases outside gene matches: 10. The CDR3 extends over 16 amino acids. CDR3 bases: TGCAGTGCTAGAGATCAGCTACTAGCGGGAGGCTTAACCCAGTACTTC. This translates into CSARDQLLAGGLTQYF.

This chain uses TRBV6-1 with TRBJ1-2; 8 bases are shared with TRBD1. Germline values: CDR1 MNHNS, CDR2 SASEGT. Unmatched junction bases numbered 18, after V lost 6 bases and J lost 6 bases. The CDR3 spans 17 residues. In DNA form, the CDR3 reads TGTGCCAGCAGCATAATAATACTGACGGACAGGGAGCATGGCTACACCTTC. Translation gives CASSIIILTDREHGYTF.

Concerning this clonotype: A much larger clonotype is one base distant, so this may be a read error. The chain is built from TRBV29-1 and TRBJ2-1; tentatively, D is TRBD1 (6 bases). This CDR3 spans 11 amino acids. From germline, CDR1 is SQVTM and CDR2 ANQGSEA. The CDR3 region has the DNA TGCGGGGGCCGGTCCTGCAATGAGCAGTTCTTC. It specifies CGGRSCNEQFF.

The V gene is TRBV2, the J gene TRBJ1-1; D remains ambiguous. Trimming shortened V by 8 bases and J by 1 base, and 11 bases separated the two germline ends. CDR1 is SNHLY and CDR2 is FYNNEI in the germline V gene. The CDR3 consists of 13 residues. CDR3 residues: CASFPEENTEAFF. CDR3 nucleotide sequence: TGTGCCAGCTTCCCGGAGGAGAACACTGAAGCTTTCTTT.

In this sample, this clonotype turned up a few times. This chain links TRBV15 with TRBJ1-2, with 8 positions matching TRBD1. The CDR3 is 13 residues long. Germline V gene data show CDR1 as LNHNV and CDR2 as YYDKDF (reference sequence). J gave up 3 bases and V 8 bases, and 5 bases lay outside the gene matches. This chain's CDR3 is CATAEDRDYGYTF. CDR3 bases: TGTGCCACCGCGGAGGACAGGGACTATGGCTACACCTTC.

In its sample, this clonotype was seen many times. In DNA, the CDR3 is TGTGCCAGCAGCGACGGTCTAGCGGGGGTCACAAATGAGCAGTTCTTC. Its protein product is CASSDGLAGVTNEQFF. The rearrangement uses TRBV13 and TRBJ2-1; 10 nucleotides line up with TRBD2. From germline, CDR1 is PRHDT and CDR2 FYEKMQ (reference sequence). After removal of 5 bases from V and 7 bases from J, the junction contained 11 bases not matched to a gene. There are 16 residues in the CDR3.

J is TRBJ2-5 and V is TRBV29-1; unclear D gene. Germline values: CDR1 SQVTM, CDR2 ANQGSEA. This CDR3 has 12 amino acids. V dropped 3 bases and J dropped 2 bases, with 7 bases sitting between them. CDR3 in DNA: TGCAGCGTTGAGGTTGTACAAGAGACCCAGTACTTC. Its translation: CSVEVVQETQYF.

As for this clonotype: A much larger clone sits a single nucleotide away, making a read error possible. This rearrangement joins TRBV10-3 to TRBJ2-1; D may be TRBD1 or TRBD2 (5 bases each). Germline lookup yields CDR1 ENHRY and CDR2 SYGVKD. The CDR3 is 14 amino acids. CDR3 DNA sequence: TGTGCCAGCCGGGGCGGCACAACCTACAATGGGCAGTTCTTC. It encodes CASRGGTTYNGQFF.

The chain recombines TRBV30 with TRBJ2-1; 7 bases are a match to TRBD1. Trimming at V came to 0 bases and at J to 9 bases, leaving 5 bases not matched to a gene. The CDR3 loop spans 13 amino acids. Germline loops: CDR1 GTSNPN, CDR2 SVGIG (reference sequence). The CDR3 reads CAWSVYRGTEQFF. In nucleotides, the CDR3 is TGTGCCTGGAGTGTCTACAGGGGCACTGAGCAGTTCTTC.

This clonotype came up a few times. The chain carries TRBV12-3 or TRBV12-4 and TRBJ2-1; no reliable D call. V was cut by 2 bases and J by 4 bases, with 9 bases left in between. The CDR3 length is 14 residues. The CDR3 DNA follows: TGTGCCAGCAGTTTAATCCTAGGATACAATGAGCAGTTCTTC. Translated, it gives CASSLILGYNEQFF.

This clonotype has more than one count but fewer than ten. The chain carries TRBV5-4 and TRBJ1-2; D unresolved. Trimming shortened V by 2 bases and J by 4 bases, and 12 bases separated the two germline ends. The CDR3 runs 14 residues. The germline CDR1 and CDR2 sequences are SGHNT and YYREEE (reference sequence). The CDR3 bases are TGTGCCAGCAGCTTAATTAATGAAATCTATGGCTACACCTTC. Translating it yields CASSLINEIYGYTF.

This clonotype turned up a few times. The chain recombines TRBV3-1 with TRBJ2-7, with 11 bases that match TRBD2. CDR1 is LGHDT and CDR2 is YNNKEL in the germline V gene (reference sequence). CDR3 length: 18 amino acids. J gave up 1 base and V 1 base, and 9 bases lay outside the gene matches. CDR3 in amino acids: CASSQGLAGSGMSYEQYF. The DNA of the CDR3 is TGTGCCAGCAGCCAAGGACTAGCGGGAAGTGGTATGTCCTACGAGCAGTACTTC.